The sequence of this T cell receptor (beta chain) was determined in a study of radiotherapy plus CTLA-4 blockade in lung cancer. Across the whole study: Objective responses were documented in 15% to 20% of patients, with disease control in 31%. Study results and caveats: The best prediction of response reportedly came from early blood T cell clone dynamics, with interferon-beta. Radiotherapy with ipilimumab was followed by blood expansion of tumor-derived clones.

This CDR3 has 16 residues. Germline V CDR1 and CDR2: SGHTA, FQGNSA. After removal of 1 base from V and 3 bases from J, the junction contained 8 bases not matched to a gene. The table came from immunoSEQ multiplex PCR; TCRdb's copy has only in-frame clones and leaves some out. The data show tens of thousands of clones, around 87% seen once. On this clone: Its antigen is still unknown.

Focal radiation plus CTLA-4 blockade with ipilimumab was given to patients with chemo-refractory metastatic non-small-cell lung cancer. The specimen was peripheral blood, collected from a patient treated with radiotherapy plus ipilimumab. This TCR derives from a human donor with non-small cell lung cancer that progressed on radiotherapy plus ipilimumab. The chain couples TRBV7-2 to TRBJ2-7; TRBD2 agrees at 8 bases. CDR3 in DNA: TGTGCCAGCAGCTTAGGTCTTAGCGGGATCATCTACGAGCAGTACTTC. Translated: CASSLGLSGIIYEQYF. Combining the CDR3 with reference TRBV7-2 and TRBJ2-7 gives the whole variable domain GAGVSQSPSNKVTEKGKDVELRCDPISGHTALYWYRQSLGQGLEFLIYFQGNSAPDKSGLPSDRFSAERTGGSVSTLTIQRTQQEDSAVYLCASSLGLSGIIYEQYFGPGTRLTVT.